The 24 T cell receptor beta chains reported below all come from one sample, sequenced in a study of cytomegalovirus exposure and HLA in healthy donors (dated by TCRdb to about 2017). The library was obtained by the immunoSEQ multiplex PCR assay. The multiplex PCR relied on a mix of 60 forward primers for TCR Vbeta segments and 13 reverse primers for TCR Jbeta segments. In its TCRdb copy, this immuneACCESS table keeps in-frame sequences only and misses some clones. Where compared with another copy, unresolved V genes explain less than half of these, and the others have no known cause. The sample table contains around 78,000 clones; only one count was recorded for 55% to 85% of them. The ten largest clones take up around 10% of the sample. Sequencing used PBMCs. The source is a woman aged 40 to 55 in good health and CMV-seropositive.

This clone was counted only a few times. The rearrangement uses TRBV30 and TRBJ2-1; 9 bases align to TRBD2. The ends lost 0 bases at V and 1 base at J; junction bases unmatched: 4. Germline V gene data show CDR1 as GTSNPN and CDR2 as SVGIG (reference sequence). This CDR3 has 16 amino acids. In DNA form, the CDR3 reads TGTGCCTGGAGTGTACGGGGACTAGCATCCTACAATGAGCAGTTCTTC. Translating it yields CAWSVRGLASYNEQFF.

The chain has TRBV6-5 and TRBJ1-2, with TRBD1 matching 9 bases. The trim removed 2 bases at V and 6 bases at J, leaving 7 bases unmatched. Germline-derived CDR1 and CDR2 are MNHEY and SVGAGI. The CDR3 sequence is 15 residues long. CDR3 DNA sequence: TGTGCCAGCAGTTACGGCAACCGGGACAGGGATGGCTACACCTTC. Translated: CASSYGNRDRDGYTF.

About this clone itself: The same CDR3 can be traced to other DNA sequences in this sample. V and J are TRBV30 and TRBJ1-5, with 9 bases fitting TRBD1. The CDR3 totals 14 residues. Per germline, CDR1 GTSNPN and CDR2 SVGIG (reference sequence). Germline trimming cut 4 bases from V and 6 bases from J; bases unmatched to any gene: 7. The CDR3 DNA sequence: TGTGCCTGGAACTTGGGACAGGGCAGTCAGCCCCAGCATTTT. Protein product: CAWNLGQGSQPQHF.

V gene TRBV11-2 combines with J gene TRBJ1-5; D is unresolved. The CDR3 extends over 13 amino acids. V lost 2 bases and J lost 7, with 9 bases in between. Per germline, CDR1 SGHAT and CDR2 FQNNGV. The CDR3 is CASSLQAGQPQHF. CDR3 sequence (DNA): TGTGCCAGCAGCTTACAGGCGGGACAGCCCCAGCATTTT. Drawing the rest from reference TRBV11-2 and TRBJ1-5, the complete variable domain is EAGVAQSPRYKIIEKRQSVAFWCNPISGHATLYWYQQILGQGPKLLIQFQNNGVVDDSQLPKDRFSAERLKGVDSTLKIQPAKLEDSAVYLCASSLQAGQPQHFGDGTRLSIL.

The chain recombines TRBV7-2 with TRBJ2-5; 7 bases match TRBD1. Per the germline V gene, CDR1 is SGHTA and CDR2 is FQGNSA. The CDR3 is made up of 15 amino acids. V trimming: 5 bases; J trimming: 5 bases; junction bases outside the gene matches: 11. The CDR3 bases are TGTGCCAGCAGCGTCGACATCGGACAGGCCGAGACCCAGTACTTC. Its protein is CASSVDIGQAETQYF.

The CDR3: CASTGRDTEQYF. CDR3 DNA: TGTGCCAGCACCGGCCGGGACACCGAGCAGTACTTC. This chain joins TRBV6-5 and TRBJ2-7; D perhaps matches TRBD1 (6 bases). CDR1 is MNHEY, CDR2 SVGAGI, per germline. V lost 7 bases and J 6 bases, leaving 13 bases between the germline ends. CDR3 size: 12 residues.

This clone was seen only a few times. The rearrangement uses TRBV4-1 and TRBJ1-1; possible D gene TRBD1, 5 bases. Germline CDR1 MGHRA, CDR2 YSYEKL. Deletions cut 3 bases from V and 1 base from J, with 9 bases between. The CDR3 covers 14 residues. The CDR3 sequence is CASSHPDRNTEAFF. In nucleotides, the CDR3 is TGCGCCAGCAGCCACCCCGACAGGAACACTGAAGCTTTCTTT.

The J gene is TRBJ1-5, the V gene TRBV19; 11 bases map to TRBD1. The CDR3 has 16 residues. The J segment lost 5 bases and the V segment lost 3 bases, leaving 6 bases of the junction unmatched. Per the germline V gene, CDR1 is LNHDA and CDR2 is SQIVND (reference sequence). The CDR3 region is CASSIPGTGGYQPQHF. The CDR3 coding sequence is TGTGCCAGTAGTATCCCCGGGACAGGGGGTTATCAGCCCCAGCATTTT.

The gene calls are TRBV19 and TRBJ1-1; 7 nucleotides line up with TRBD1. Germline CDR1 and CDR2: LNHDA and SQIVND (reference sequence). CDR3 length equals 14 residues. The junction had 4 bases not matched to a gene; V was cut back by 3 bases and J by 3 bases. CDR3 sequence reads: CASSIGRGYTEAFF. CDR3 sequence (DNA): TGTGCCAGTAGTATCGGCAGGGGGTACACTGAAGCTTTCTTT. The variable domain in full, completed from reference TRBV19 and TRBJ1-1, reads DGGITQSPKYLFRKEGQNVTLSCEQNLNHDAMYWYRQDPGQGLRLIYYSQIVNDFQKGDIAEGYSVSREKKESFPLTVTSAQKNPTAFYLCASSIGRGYTEAFFGQGTRLTVV.

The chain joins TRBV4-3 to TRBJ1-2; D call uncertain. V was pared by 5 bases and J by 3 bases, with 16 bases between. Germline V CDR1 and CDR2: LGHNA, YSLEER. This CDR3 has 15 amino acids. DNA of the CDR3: TGCGCCAGCAGCTTTGCTGTTGGGCGCTACTATGGCTACACCTTC. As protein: CASSFAVGRYYGYTF.

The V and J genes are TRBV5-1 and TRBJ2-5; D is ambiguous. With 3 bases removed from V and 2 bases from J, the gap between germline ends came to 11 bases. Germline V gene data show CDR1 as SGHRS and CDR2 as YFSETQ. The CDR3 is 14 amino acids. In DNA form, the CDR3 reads TGCGCCAGCAGCTCTAGGCCGGGTCAAGAGACCCAGTACTTC. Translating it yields CASSSRPGQETQYF.

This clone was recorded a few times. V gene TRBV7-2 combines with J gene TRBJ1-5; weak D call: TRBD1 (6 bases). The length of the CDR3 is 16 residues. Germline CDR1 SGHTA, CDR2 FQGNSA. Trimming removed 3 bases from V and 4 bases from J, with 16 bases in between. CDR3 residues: CASSFFGRGLNQPQHF. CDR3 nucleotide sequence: TGTGCCAGCAGCTTTTTCGGCAGGGGCCTTAATCAGCCCCAGCATTTT.

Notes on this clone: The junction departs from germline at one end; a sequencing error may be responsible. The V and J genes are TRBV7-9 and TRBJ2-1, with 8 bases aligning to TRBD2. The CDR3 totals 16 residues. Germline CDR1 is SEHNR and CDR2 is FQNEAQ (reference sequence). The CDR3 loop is CSSSLAGGGLRNEQFF. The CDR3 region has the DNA TGTTCCAGCAGCTTAGCCGGGGGGGGACTAAGAAATGAGCAGTTCTTC.

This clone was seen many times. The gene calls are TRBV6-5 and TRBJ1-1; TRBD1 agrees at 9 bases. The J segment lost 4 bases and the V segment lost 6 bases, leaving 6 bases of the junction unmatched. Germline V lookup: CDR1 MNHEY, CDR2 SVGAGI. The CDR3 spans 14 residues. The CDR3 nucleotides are TGTGCCAGCAGGCCGGGACAGGGTTCCACTGAAGCTTTCTTT. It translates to CASRPGQGSTEAFF.

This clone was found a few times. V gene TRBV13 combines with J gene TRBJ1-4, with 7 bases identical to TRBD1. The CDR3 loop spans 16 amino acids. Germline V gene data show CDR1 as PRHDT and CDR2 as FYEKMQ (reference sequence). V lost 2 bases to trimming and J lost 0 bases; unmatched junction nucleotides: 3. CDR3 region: CASSLSQGATNEKLFF. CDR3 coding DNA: TGTGCCAGCAGCTTAAGCCAGGGGGCAACTAATGAAAAACTGTTTTTT.

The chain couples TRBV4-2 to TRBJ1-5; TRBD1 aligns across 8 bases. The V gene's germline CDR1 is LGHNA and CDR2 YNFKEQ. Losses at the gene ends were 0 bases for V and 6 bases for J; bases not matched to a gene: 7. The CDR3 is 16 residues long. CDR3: CASSQETGVPSQPQHF. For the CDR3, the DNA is TGTGCCAGCAGCCAAGAGACAGGGGTTCCAAGTCAGCCCCAGCATTTT.

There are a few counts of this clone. The CDR3 reads CASSLTRDRLNTEAFF. In DNA form, the CDR3 reads TGTGCCAGCAGCTTGACCCGGGACAGGCTGAACACTGAAGCTTTCTTT. The rearrangement links TRBV7-2 to TRBJ1-1; TRBD1 matches at 8 bases. Germline CDR1 and CDR2: SGHTA and FQGNSA. V gave up 3 bases and J gave up 0 bases; unmatched junction bases: 6. CDR3 length equals 16 residues.

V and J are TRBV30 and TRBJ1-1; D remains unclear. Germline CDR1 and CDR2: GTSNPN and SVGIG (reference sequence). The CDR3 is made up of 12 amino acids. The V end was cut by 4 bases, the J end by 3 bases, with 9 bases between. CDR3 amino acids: CAWTGADTEAFF. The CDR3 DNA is TGTGCCTGGACCGGCGCGGACACTGAAGCTTTCTTT.

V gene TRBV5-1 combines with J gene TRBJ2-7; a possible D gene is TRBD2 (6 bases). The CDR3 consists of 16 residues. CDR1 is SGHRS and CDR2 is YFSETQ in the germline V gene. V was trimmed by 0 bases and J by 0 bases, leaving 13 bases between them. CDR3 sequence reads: CASSLGGDGGSYEQYF. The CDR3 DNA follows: TGCGCCAGCAGCTTGGGTGGTGACGGGGGCTCCTACGAGCAGTACTTC.

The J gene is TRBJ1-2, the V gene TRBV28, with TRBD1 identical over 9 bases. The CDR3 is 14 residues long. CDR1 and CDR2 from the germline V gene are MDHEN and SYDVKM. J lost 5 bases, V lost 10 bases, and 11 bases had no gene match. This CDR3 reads CATRTGTGLYGYTF. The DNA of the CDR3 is TGTGCCACACGCACCGGGACAGGGCTTTATGGCTACACCTTC.

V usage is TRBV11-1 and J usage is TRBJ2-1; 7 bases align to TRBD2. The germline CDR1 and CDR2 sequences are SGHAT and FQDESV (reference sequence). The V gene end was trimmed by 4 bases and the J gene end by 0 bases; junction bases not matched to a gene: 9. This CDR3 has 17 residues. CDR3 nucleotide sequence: TGTGCCAGCAGCTCCGGGACTATGGGAAGCTCCTACAATGAGCAGTTCTTC. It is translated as CASSSGTMGSSYNEQFF. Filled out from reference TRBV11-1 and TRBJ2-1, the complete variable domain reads EAEVAQSPRYKITEKSQAVAFWCDPISGHATLYWYRQILGQGPELLVQFQDESVVDDSQLPKDRFSAERLKGVDSTLKIQPAELGDSAMYLCASSSGTMGSSYNEQFFGPGTRLTVL.

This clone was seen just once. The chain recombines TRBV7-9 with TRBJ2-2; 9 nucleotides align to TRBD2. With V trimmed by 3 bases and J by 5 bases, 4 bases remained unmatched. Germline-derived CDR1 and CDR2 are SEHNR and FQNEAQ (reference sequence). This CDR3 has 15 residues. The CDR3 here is CASSLTLAGTGELFF. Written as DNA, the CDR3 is TGTGCCAGCAGCTTGACTCTAGCGGGGACCGGGGAGCTGTTTTTT.

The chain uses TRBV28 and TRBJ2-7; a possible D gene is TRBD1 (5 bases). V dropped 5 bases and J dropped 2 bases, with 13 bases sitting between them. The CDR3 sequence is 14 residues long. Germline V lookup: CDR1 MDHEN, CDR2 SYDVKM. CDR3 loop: CASSPQGQPYEQYF. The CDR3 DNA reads TGTGCCAGCAGTCCTCAAGGACAACCCTACGAGCAGTACTTC. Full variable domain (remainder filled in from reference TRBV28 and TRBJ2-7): DVKVTQSSRYLVKRTGEKVFLECVQDMDHENMFWYRQDPGLGLRLIYFSYDVKMKEKGDIPEGYSVSREKKERFSLILESASTNQTSMYLCASSPQGQPYEQYFGPGTRLTVT.

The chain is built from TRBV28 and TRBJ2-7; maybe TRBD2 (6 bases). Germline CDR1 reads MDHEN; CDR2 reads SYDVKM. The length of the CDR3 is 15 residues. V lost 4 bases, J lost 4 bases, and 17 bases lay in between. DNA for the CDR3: TGTGCCAGCAGTTCGCCGGGAGTAGGCAGGTACGAGCAGTACTTC. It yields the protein CASSSPGVGRYEQYF.